One sample yielded the 32 T cell receptor beta chains listed below, sequenced in a study of early T cells in non-severe SARS-CoV-2 infection. From the 5' RACE reads, TCRdb called clonotypes with MiXCR, one entry per CDR3 protein. Of roughly 35,000 distinct CDR3 sequences in the sample, over 6.5% were seen once. Sequences were obtained from whole blood. These receptors came from an adult who was a healthcare worker with PCR-confirmed SARS-CoV-2 infection or an uninfected control (not recorded which).

This clonotype was found many times. J is TRBJ2-5 and V is TRBV5-3; 7 positions match TRBD1. TRBV5-3 is identified as an open reading frame with a role that is uncertain. CDR3 size: 13 residues. The V segment lost 3 bases and the J segment 3 bases; nucleotides outside the gene matches: 2. Here the CDR3 DNA reads TGTGCCAGAAGCTCCACAGGGGAAGAGACCCAGTACTTC. Translating it yields CARSSTGEETQYF.

The V and J genes are TRBV28 and TRBJ2-3, with TRBD1 as a possible D gene (6 bases). The CDR3 loop spans 17 amino acids. V was pared by 3 bases and J by 1 base, with 17 bases between. Germline lookup yields CDR1 MDHEN and CDR2 SYDVKM. The CDR3 bases are TGTGCCAGCAGTTTGGAGGACAGTCCCGTGGGCACAGATACGCAGTATTTT. Protein: CASSLEDSPVGTDTQYF.

This clonotype was found a few times. The V and J genes are TRBV11-1 and TRBJ2-2; D unresolved. V lost 5 bases and J 3 bases, leaving 13 bases between the germline ends. The CDR3 length is 15 residues. Germline V gene lookup returns CDR1 SGHAT and CDR2 FQDESV (reference sequence). The CDR3 spells CASSAAEGDTGELFF. The CDR3 bases are TGTGCCAGCAGCGCCGCCGAAGGTGACACCGGGGAGCTGTTTTTT.

This clonotype was seen only a few times. The chain couples TRBV13 to TRBJ1-4, with D perhaps TRBD1 (6 bases). The CDR3 contains 15 residues. Looked up from germline, CDR1 is PRHDT and CDR2 is FYEKMQ (reference sequence). The V and J ends lost 4 bases and 6 bases respectively, with 15 bases between them. The CDR3 nucleotides are TGTGCCAGCAGCTATAGAACAGGGATCTATGAAAAACTGTTTTTT. Its translation is CASSYRTGIYEKLFF.

This clonotype has just a few counts. CDR3 loop: CASSLDRGVVYEQYF. The CDR3, as DNA: TGTGCCAGCAGCTTGGACAGGGGAGTCGTCTACGAGCAGTACTTC. The chain uses TRBV5-4 and TRBJ2-7; TRBD1 agrees at 7 bases. The germline V gene has CDR1 SGHNT and CDR2 YYREEE (reference sequence). The CDR3 sequence is 15 residues long. Trimming took 0 bases from V and 3 from J; bases not matched to a gene: 6.

A few counts support this clonotype. The V call is TRBV27, the J call TRBJ2-7; D is possibly TRBD2 (5 bases). Trimming cost V 8 bases and J 2 bases, with 16 bases left between them. Germline V lookup: CDR1 MNHEY, CDR2 SMNVEV (reference sequence). The CDR3 covers 14 residues. The CDR3 nucleotides are TGTGCCAGCGGATCGACGAGGGATGCCTACGAGCAGTACTTC. Residues: CASGSTRDAYEQYF.

This clonotype was seen repeatedly, ten times or more. This chain joins TRBV4-1 and TRBJ2-7, with D tentatively TRBD1 (5 bases). Trimming removed 0 bases from V and 0 bases from J, with 12 bases in between. Germline V CDR1 and CDR2: MGHRA, YSYEKL. This CDR3 has 16 residues. CDR3 protein: CASSQEITDSSYEQYF. The CDR3 coding sequence is TGCGCCAGCAGCCAAGAGATTACCGACAGCTCCTACGAGCAGTACTTC.

This clonotype qualifies as medium-sized. J is TRBJ2-1 and V is TRBV27; 8 bases are a match to TRBD1. The germline V gene has CDR1 MNHEY and CDR2 SMNVEV (reference sequence). The V and J ends lost 8 bases and 12 bases, in that order; junction bases with no gene match: 12. The CDR3 covers 13 residues. CDR3 amino acids: CASSPQGATGQFF. CDR3 sequence (DNA): TGTGCCAGCTCCCCCCAGGGGGCTACAGGGCAGTTCTTC.

In regard to this clonotype: This may be a read error: a much more frequent sequence differs by one nucleotide. The chain uses TRBV7-9 and TRBJ1-1, with a weak D call TRBD1 (6 bases). CDR3 length: 14 residues. Trimming took 5 bases from V and 6 from J, leaving 16 bases between them. The germline V gene encodes CDR1 SEHNR and CDR2 FQNEAQ (reference sequence). CDR3 sequence (DNA): TGTGCCAGCAGCATCCCACAGGGTAACCCTGAAGCTTTCTTT. Its translation is CASSIPQGNPEAFF.

The chain employs TRBV5-6 and TRBJ1-6; D gene unclear. Trimming cost V 5 bases and J 9 bases, with 18 bases left between them. This CDR3 comprises 15 residues. CDR1 and CDR2 from the germline V gene are SGHDT and YYEEEE. CDR3 amino acids: CASRNWAPRPSPLHF. The CDR3 bases are TGTGCCAGCAGAAATTGGGCCCCTCGCCCTTCACCCCTCCACTTT. Full variable domain (remainder filled in from reference TRBV5-6 and TRBJ1-6): DAGVTQSPTHLIKTRGQQVTLRCSPKSGHDTVSWYQQALGQGPQFIFQYYEEEERQRGNFPDRFSGHQFPNYSSELNVNALLLGDSALYLCASRNWAPRPSPLHFGNGTRLTVT.

This clonotype turned up a few times. This rearrangement joins TRBV12-3 or TRBV12-4 to TRBJ1-3, with TRBD1 as a possible D gene (6 bases). The CDR3 covers 14 residues. The V end was cut by 5 bases, the J end by 5 bases, with 13 bases between. The CDR3 region has the DNA TGTGCCAGCAGTCCCAGGGGTTTGCGAAACACCATATATTTT. Translating gives CASSPRGLRNTIYF.

This clonotype was seen at least ten times. This chain uses TRBV5-4 with TRBJ1-4, with a tentative D call TRBD1 (5 bases). The CDR3 runs to 10 residues. Germline V gene lookup returns CDR1 SGHNT and CDR2 YYREEE (reference sequence). Trimming left V 9 bases short and J 7 bases short, with 7 bases between. The CDR3 loop is CAIGAEKLFF. The CDR3, as DNA: TGTGCCATTGGGGCTGAAAAACTGTTTTTT.

The chain carries TRBV10-2 and TRBJ2-1, with 13 bases aligning to TRBD2. With V trimmed by 4 bases and J by 10 bases, 10 bases remained unmatched. Germline V gene lookup returns CDR1 WSHSY and CDR2 SAAADI. CDR3 length equals 16 residues. This CDR3 is CASSVLGLAGDREQFF. The CDR3 DNA sequence: TGCGCCAGCAGTGTATTAGGACTAGCGGGAGATCGGGAGCAGTTCTTC.

This clonotype was counted between two and nine times. The chain joins TRBV28 to TRBJ2-5, with D unresolved. CDR1 is MDHEN, CDR2 SYDVKM, per germline. Trimming cost V 3 bases and J 5 bases, with 16 bases left between them. CDR3 size: 15 residues. The CDR3 spells CASSFSISSRETQYF. The CDR3 DNA follows: TGTGCCAGCAGTTTTAGTATTTCAAGTAGGGAGACCCAGTACTTC. Based on the CDR3 plus reference TRBV28 and TRBJ2-5, the full variable domain is DVKVTQSSRYLVKRTGEKVFLECVQDMDHENMFWYRQDPGLGLRLIYFSYDVKMKEKGDIPEGYSVSREKKERFSLILESASTNQTSMYLCASSFSISSRETQYFGPGTRLLVL.

This clonotype was counted many times. In DNA, the CDR3 is TGCAGCGTTGTATCAGCTAGCGGGACGTCCTACGAGCAGTACTTC. It is translated as CSVVSASGTSYEQYF. This sequence joins TRBV29-1 and TRBJ2-7; 9 bases are shared with TRBD2. The CDR3 runs 15 residues. V trimming: 4 bases; J trimming: 1 base; junction bases outside the gene matches: 8. Germline V gene lookup returns CDR1 SQVTM and CDR2 ANQGSEA.

This clonotype was observed a handful of times. This chain connects TRBV10-3 to TRBJ2-1; D remains ambiguous. Per the germline V gene, CDR1 is ENHRY and CDR2 is SYGVKD. V was clipped by 0 bases and J by 1 base, with 7 bases between them. The length of the CDR3 is 15 residues. CDR3 DNA: TGTGCCATCAGTGAGTCGACCCCTTCCTACAATGAGCAGTTCTTC. Protein: CAISESTPSYNEQFF.

This clonotype appeared many times. The chain recombines TRBV11-2 with TRBJ2-3, with D perhaps TRBD2 (5 bases). Trimming took off 5 bases at V and 8 bases at J, with 20 bases between the two ends. The CDR3 consists of 15 residues. Germline lookup yields CDR1 SGHAT and CDR2 FQNNGV. The DNA of the CDR3 is TGTGCCAGCAGCATGGATGGACTGTCGTTTGGTACGCAGTATTTT. Encoded protein: CASSMDGLSFGTQYF.

There are many counts of this clonotype. CDR3 protein: CASSPWAGSNQPQHF. The CDR3 DNA sequence: TGTGCCAGCAGTCCGTGGGCAGGGAGCAATCAGCCCCAGCATTTT. This chain links TRBV12-3 or TRBV12-4 with TRBJ1-5; possible D gene TRBD1, 5 bases. The length of the CDR3 is 15 residues. Trimming left V 5 bases short and J 1 base short, with 12 bases between.

This clonotype turned up a few times. The V gene is TRBV6-1, the J gene TRBJ2-1, with D perhaps matching TRBD1 (6 bases). V was clipped by 5 bases and J by 4 bases, with 9 bases between them. This CDR3 is built from 13 residues. From germline, CDR1 is MNHNS and CDR2 SASEGT. DNA of the CDR3: TGTGCCAGCAGTACCACAGGGTACAATGAGCAGTTCTTC. Amino acids: CASSTTGYNEQFF.

The V gene is TRBV7-9, the J gene TRBJ2-1, with D uncertain. Germline V gene data show CDR1 as SEHNR and CDR2 as FQNEAQ (reference sequence). Deletions cut 5 bases from V and 4 bases from J, with 15 bases between. The CDR3 covers 15 residues. CDR3: CASSLGFDGYNEQFF. The CDR3, as DNA: TGTGCCAGCAGCCTAGGCTTCGACGGTTACAATGAGCAGTTCTTC.

At least ten counts were recorded for this clonotype. The rearrangement joins TRBV7-8 to TRBJ2-5; 8 bases are a match to TRBD1. Germline V gene sequence: CDR1 SGHVS, CDR2 FQNEAQ. Trimming cost V 1 base and J 2 bases; bases outside gene matches: 9. The CDR3 totals 17 residues. In nucleotides, the CDR3 is TGTGCCAGCAGCTTAGTTACTTTTTACAGGGGGCAAGAGACCCAGTACTTC. Translation: CASSLVTFYRGQETQYF.

The chain couples TRBV5-1 to TRBJ1-1; D ambiguous. The CDR3 runs to 15 residues. V shed 0 bases and J shed 1 base, with 10 bases lying between them. The germline CDR1 and CDR2 sequences are SGHRS and YFSETQ. CDR3 in amino acids: CASSLGPRENTEAFF. In nucleotides, the CDR3 is TGCGCCAGCAGCTTGGGTCCTCGAGAGAACACTGAAGCTTTCTTT.

The gene calls are TRBV28 and TRBJ1-2; D unclear. This CDR3 comprises 12 residues. V was shortened by 4 bases and J by 5 bases, with 8 bases between the two germline ends. Germline V gene lookup returns CDR1 MDHEN and CDR2 SYDVKM. The CDR3 nucleotides are TGTGCCAGCAGTTCGCCACCTTATGGCTACACCTTC. Amino acid sequence: CASSSPPYGYTF.

V and J are TRBV7-9 and TRBJ2-7; tentative D call: TRBD1 (6 bases). The CDR3 is 13 residues long. The V end was cut by 3 bases, the J end by 2 bases, with 8 bases between. CDR1 SEHNR and CDR2 FQNEAQ come from the germline V gene (reference sequence). CDR3 amino acids: CASSLGTPYEQYF. The CDR3 nucleotides read TGTGCCAGCAGCTTGGGGACACCCTACGAGCAGTACTTC.

This clonotype was picked up many times. The chain carries TRBV10-3 and TRBJ1-1; the D gene is possibly TRBD1 (5 bases). V was trimmed by 3 bases and J by 0 bases, leaving 11 bases between them. The V gene's germline CDR1 is ENHRY and CDR2 SYGVKD. The CDR3 covers 15 residues. The CDR3 coding sequence is TGTGCCATCAGTGAACGGGGCAGTATGAACACTGAAGCTTTCTTT. This encodes CAISERGSMNTEAFF.

This clonotype was seen repeatedly, ten times or more. V gene TRBV5-4 combines with J gene TRBJ2-7; D is possibly TRBD1 (6 bases). Germline loops: CDR1 SGHNT, CDR2 YYREEE (reference sequence). V was cut by 1 base and J by 5 bases, with 13 bases left in between. This CDR3 is built from 14 residues. DNA for the CDR3: TGTGCCAGCAGCTTGTTGGGGGACATCGACGAGCAGTACTTC. Translated, it gives CASSLLGDIDEQYF.

This clonotype was counted a few times. The chain couples TRBV19 to TRBJ1-5; D gene ambiguous. V lost 2 bases to trimming and J lost 11 bases, with 13 bases between them. This CDR3 region has 13 residues. The germline V gene has CDR1 LNHDA and CDR2 SQIVND (reference sequence). CDR3 nucleotides: TGTGCCAGTAGTATAACCGGACTGCGGTCCCAGCATTTT. This codes for CASSITGLRSQHF.

In nucleotides, the CDR3 is TGTGCCAGCAGTTCGCCCCGGGGGGGCGGGGAGACCCAGTACTTC. Protein sequence: CASSSPRGGGETQYF. The chain uses TRBV6-5 and TRBJ2-5; 8 nucleotides align to TRBD2. The germline V gene has CDR1 MNHEY and CDR2 SVGAGI. V lost 4 bases and J lost 5; bases outside the gene matches: 9. CDR3 length: 15 residues.

This clonotype was seen many times. V usage is TRBV10-2 and J usage is TRBJ1-2; D is ambiguous. V shed 3 bases and J shed 2 bases, with 7 bases lying between them. CDR3 length equals 13 residues. Germline V gives CDR1 WSHSY, CDR2 SAAADI. Here the CDR3 DNA reads TGCGCCAGCAGTGATTGGGCCAACTATGGCTACACCTTC. It is translated as CASSDWANYGYTF.

In its sample, this clonotype was seen many times. V and J are TRBV30 and TRBJ2-1, with D perhaps matching TRBD2 (5 bases). CDR1 is GTSNPN, CDR2 SVGIG, per germline (reference sequence). The CDR3 loop spans 11 amino acids. V shed 2 bases and J shed 7 bases, with 6 bases lying between them. The CDR3 bases are TGTGCCTGGAGTACGGGGAATGAGCAGTTCTTC. As protein: CAWSTGNEQFF.

This clonotype was found many times. V usage is TRBV6-1 and J usage is TRBJ2-2; maybe TRBD1 (5 bases). V was clipped by 1 base and J by 3 bases, with 6 bases between them. From germline, CDR1 is MNHNS and CDR2 SASEGT. The CDR3 is 14 residues long. Here the CDR3 reads CASSEGTHTGELFF. DNA for the CDR3: TGTGCCAGCAGTGAAGGGACACACACCGGGGAGCTGTTTTTT.

This clonotype has at least ten counts. This chain connects TRBV7-3 to TRBJ2-5; weak D call: TRBD1 (6 bases). Germline loops: CDR1 SGHTA, CDR2 FQGTGA. V was trimmed by 0 bases and J by 2 bases, leaving 10 bases between them. This CDR3 spans 15 amino acids. The CDR3 sequence is CASSLTIGQQETQYF. In nucleotides, the CDR3 is TGTGCCAGCAGCTTAACGATTGGACAGCAAGAGACCCAGTACTTC.